The present entry profiles one T cell receptor beta chain with its context. The antigen it recognizes is unknown. Base qualities were left out, and no much larger clone turns up one base away. TCR CDR3 regions were amplified from genomic DNA by multiplex PCR using the deep immunoSEQ assay. Extracted genomic DNA from each cell subset was spread evenly across all wells of several immunoSEQ 96-well plates, with each plate serving as a replicate. For sorted subsets, each replicate PCR was loaded with 150 to 250 ng genomic DNA, equivalent to about 30,000 T cell genomes. Purified libraries were measured with a Qubit 3.0 fluorometer, size-checked on a Bioanalyzer 2100, and measured again with the KAPA Library Quantification kit. Every immunoSEQ 96-well plate was sequenced on a dedicated single-read 150-cycle Illumina NextSeq 550 flow cell. The paper's data handling went like this. Because only junctional sequences without quality scores were contained in the immunoSEQ output, filtering matching that applied to full-length reads could not be performed. To assign V/J genes and CDR3, sequences were annotated using PyIR, a Python wrapper for IgBLAST v1.9, with IMGT germline references. Any read was removed if the V/J assignment was weak (E-value above 1e-6), the CDR3 was missing, or the read contained stop codons, out-of-frame junctions, or ambiguous translated residues. V3J clonotypes were defined as sequences sharing the same inferred V gene, J gene, and CDR3 amino acid sequence. The percentage overlap between two repertoires was calculated by dividing the number of shared unique clonotypes by the size of the smaller repertoire. Richness of each repertoire was evaluated using RTK rarefaction, the Chao1 estimator, and Recon v2.1 estimates of unobserved clonotypes. OLGA was used to compute generation probabilities for all TCRbeta clonotypes that the gDNA method yielded from a handful of donors. TCRdb limited this immuneACCESS table to in-frame rearrangements with V and J called. A share of clones is missing; checked studies link under half to unresolved V genes, and the rest is unexplained. V, J and clone size are taken as reported in that table, and D and trimming were inferred from the DNA itself. Present in this sample are about 2.4 million clones, just over 90% of which were seen just once. More than 0.12% of the sample lies in the top ten.

The donors were healthy, HIV-negative adults who had no recently reported acute infections or vaccinations. Only Caucasian adults living in Nashville, Tennessee, USA were represented among the donors. CD4+ T cells were enriched by magnetic negative selection; naive cells were then positively selected on CD45RA, and the negative fraction formed the memory subset. Blood was obtained by leukapheresis, after which PBMCs were separated by Ficoll-Histopaque density gradient centrifugation and cryopreserved in liquid nitrogen vapor phase. Purity and quantity of every magnetically sorted T cell population were checked by analytical flow cytometry. Each sorted fraction had its genomic DNA isolated and then quantified by UV absorbance on a Nanodrop 2000c. From the cysteine through the phenylalanine, the CDR3 covers 13 amino acids. The only DNA kept is the CDR3, 39 bases in frame from the first base. CDR1 and CDR2 (SGHDN, FVKESK) derive from the germline V gene. The junction carries 11 bases between V and J, which are trimmed by 2 bases and 6 bases respectively.

This entry is derived from a study of shared clonotypes between healthy human individuals (dated by TCRdb to 2020 to 2022). In terms of the full investigation: The cohort included a few men and a couple of women between 18 and 49 years of age. The study deeply sequenced blood TCR repertoires of about 5 healthy adults to estimate repertoire size and the extent of clonotype sharing between individuals. Per donor, leukapheresis produced somewhere between about 0.94 and 8.9 billion PBMCs. Per donor, three plates each were used for CD4 naive and CD4 memory, two for CD8 naive, and one for CD8 memory. To increase sequencing depth and limit assay-specific biases, TCR repertoire library preparation and sequencing were carried out by different laboratories using diverse techniques. Summary of the overall study and its limitations: About 5% of naive CD4, 3.5% of naive CD8, approximately 2.2% of memory CD4, and about 0.4% of memory CD8 clonotypes were shared across several donors. Even with the large sequencing depth, rarefaction of the sorted-subset datasets indicated that sequencing was incomplete. Naive subsets generally had larger estimated clonotype richness than memory subsets did. Because the study included a small number of donors, the genetic and exposure-history diversity represented was limited. Sampling was restricted to blood, and TCR repertoires in tissues likely differ from the TCR repertoires found in blood. Pairwise subsampling led to the expectation that sequencing depth would affect the degree of clonotype sharing among donors. Compared with non-shared clonotypes, clonotypes shared by all four sorted-subset donors had higher generation probabilities.

The chain joins TRBV14 to TRBJ2-7, with TRBD1 as a weak D call on 6 bases. Input material: naive CD4+ T cells sorted from blood. The cell subset or site label, read with the paper, signifies: CD45RA+ positively selected. This receptor was identified in a man aged 18 to 30 in good health. For the CDR3, the sequence is CASSQNRVGEQYF. In nucleotide form, the sequence is TGTGCCAGCAGCCAAAACAGGGTAGGCGAGCAGTACTTC. With the portions outside the CDR3 filled from the reference TRBV14 and TRBJ2-7 genes, the complete variable region becomes EAGVTQFPSHSVIEKGQTVTLRCDPISGHDNLYWYRRVMGKEIKFLLHFVKESKQDESGMPNNRFLAERTGGTYSTLKVQPAELEDSGVYFCASSQNRVGEQYFGPGTRLTVT.